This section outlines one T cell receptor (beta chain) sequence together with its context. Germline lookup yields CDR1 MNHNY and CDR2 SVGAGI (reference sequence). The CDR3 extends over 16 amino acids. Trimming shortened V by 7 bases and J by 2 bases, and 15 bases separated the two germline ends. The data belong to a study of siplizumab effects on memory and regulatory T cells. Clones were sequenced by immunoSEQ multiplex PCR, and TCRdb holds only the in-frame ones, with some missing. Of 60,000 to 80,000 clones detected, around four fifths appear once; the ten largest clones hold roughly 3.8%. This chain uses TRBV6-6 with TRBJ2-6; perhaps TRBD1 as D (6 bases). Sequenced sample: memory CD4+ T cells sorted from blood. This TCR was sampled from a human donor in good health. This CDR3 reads CASIGRGGPGANVLTF. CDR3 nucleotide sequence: TGTGCCAGCATAGGCCGAGGGGGACCTGGGGCCAACGTCCTGACTTTC.